This is a list of T cell receptor beta chains from one sample in a study of blood T cell repertoires in COVID-19. Here immunoSEQ multiplex PCR was the method, and the copy in TCRdb shows in-frame clones only, minus some. The table has about 100,000 clones, 88% seen once; the top ten hold 5%. Sample: peripheral blood. These receptor sequences come from a human donor in a cohort sampled during active COVID-19. The CDR3 runs from the conserved cysteine through the conserved F or W. A D gene is named only where the DNA matches it firmly. Only part of the rows carry a size: once, few, many, or a class if the clone is expanded.

v_call: TRBV28; d_call: TRBD2; clone_size: .; cdr3_length: 16; j_call: TRBJ2-3; cdr3_nt: TGTGCCAGCAGTTCGGACTCAAGCGGGAGGGTAGATACGCAGTATTTT; cdr3_aa: CASSSDSSGRVDTQYF
v_call: TRBV7-2; d_call: .; clone_size: .; cdr3_length: 11; j_call: TRBJ2-1; cdr3_nt: TGTGCCAGCAGCTTCGGGGTTGAGCAGTTCTTC; cdr3_aa: CASSFGVEQFF
v_call: TRBV19; d_call: TRBD2; clone_size: once; cdr3_length: 15; j_call: TRBJ2-3; cdr3_nt: TGTGCCAGTAATTGGGCTAGCGGGAGCACAGATACGCAGTATTTT; cdr3_aa: CASNWASGSTDTQYF
v_call: TRBV6-5; d_call: .; clone_size: .; cdr3_length: 15; j_call: TRBJ2-3; cdr3_nt: TGTGCCAGCACTATGACTAACCCCTCCACAGATACGCAGTATTTT; cdr3_aa: CASTMTNPSTDTQYF
v_call: TRBV11-2; d_call: TRBD2; clone_size: .; cdr3_length: 15; j_call: TRBJ2-1; cdr3_nt: TGTGCCAGCAGCTTAGGGCCTAGCGGGAGAGATGAGCAGTTCTTC; cdr3_aa: CASSLGPSGRDEQFF
v_call: TRBV10-3; d_call: TRBD2; clone_size: .; cdr3_length: 14; j_call: TRBJ2-5; cdr3_nt: TGTGCCATCAGGGGGACTAGCGCGGGAGAGGACCAGTACTTC; cdr3_aa: CAIRGTSAGEDQYF
v_call: TRBV4-3; d_call: TRBD1; clone_size: .; cdr3_length: 15; j_call: TRBJ1-2; cdr3_nt: TGCGCCAGCAGCCAAGAGGGGACAGGGTTCTATGGCTACACCTTC; cdr3_aa: CASSQEGTGFYGYTF
v_call: TRBV5-1; d_call: TRBD2; clone_size: .; cdr3_length: 18; j_call: TRBJ2-1; cdr3_nt: TGCGCCAGCAGCTCGGGACTAGCGGGAATTTCCTCCTACAATGAGCAGTTCTTC; cdr3_aa: CASSSGLAGISSYNEQFF
v_call: TRBV10-3; d_call: TRBD1; clone_size: .; cdr3_length: 14; j_call: TRBJ1-5; cdr3_nt: TGTGCCATCAGTGAAGGACAGGGAGGCCAGCCCCAGCATTTT; cdr3_aa: CAISEGQGGQPQHF
v_call: TRBV7-8; d_call: TRBD1; clone_size: .; cdr3_length: 15; j_call: TRBJ2-7; cdr3_nt: TGTGCCAGCAGCTTTGACAGGGGAACGTCCTACGAGCAGTACTTC; cdr3_aa: CASSFDRGTSYEQYF
v_call: TRBV3-1/TRBV3-2; d_call: .; clone_size: .; cdr3_length: 13; j_call: TRBJ2-1; cdr3_nt: TGTGCCAGCAGCCGCCACAGGGGAGGTGAGCAGTTCTTC; cdr3_aa: CASSRHRGGEQFF
v_call: TRBV5-1; d_call: TRBD1; clone_size: .; cdr3_length: 15; j_call: TRBJ1-3; cdr3_nt: TGCGCCAGCAGCTTCTCTGAGGGACAGGGAAACACCATATATTTT; cdr3_aa: CASSFSEGQGNTIYF
v_call: TRBV9; d_call: .; clone_size: .; cdr3_length: 17; j_call: TRBJ1-2; cdr3_nt: TGTGCCAGCAGCGTAGGCGGGTTCACATATTCTAACTATGGCTACACCTTC; cdr3_aa: CASSVGGFTYSNYGYTF
v_call: TRBV5-1; d_call: TRBD2; clone_size: few; cdr3_length: 15; j_call: TRBJ2-2; cdr3_nt: TGCGCCAGCAGCCCAGCGGGAACGAACACCGGGGAGCTGTTTTTT; cdr3_aa: CASSPAGTNTGELFF
v_call: TRBV27; d_call: .; clone_size: .; cdr3_length: 15; j_call: TRBJ2-1; cdr3_nt: TGTGCCAGCAGTTTAGGGAGTAAGCCCTACAATGAGCAGTTCTTC; cdr3_aa: CASSLGSKPYNEQFF
v_call: TRBV7-8; d_call: TRBD2; clone_size: .; cdr3_length: 13; j_call: TRBJ2-5; cdr3_nt: TGTGCCAGCAGGATGGGACTACAAGAGACCCAGTACTTC; cdr3_aa: CASRMGLQETQYF
v_call: TRBV28; d_call: .; clone_size: .; cdr3_length: 14; j_call: TRBJ2-2; cdr3_nt: TGTGCCAGCAGTAAGCCCGCGAGGGGGGGGGAGCTGTTTTTT; cdr3_aa: CASSKPARGGELFF
v_call: TRBV9; d_call: .; clone_size: .; cdr3_length: 16; j_call: TRBJ2-1; cdr3_nt: TGTGCCAGCACCACAGCCCCGATAACAGGTTACAATGAGCAGTTCTTC; cdr3_aa: CASTTAPITGYNEQFF
v_call: TRBV3-1/TRBV3-2; d_call: .; clone_size: once; cdr3_length: 15; j_call: TRBJ2-7; cdr3_nt: TGTGCCAGCAGCCGAGGACAGCGAAACCTCTACGAGCAGTACTTC; cdr3_aa: CASSRGQRNLYEQYF
v_call: TRBV7-6; d_call: .; clone_size: .; cdr3_length: 15; j_call: TRBJ2-5; cdr3_nt: TGTGCCAGCAGGTTAGGAGCTAGCGTACAAGAGACCCAGTACTTC; cdr3_aa: CASRLGASVQETQYF
v_call: TRBV10-3; d_call: .; clone_size: once; cdr3_length: 15; j_call: TRBJ1-1; cdr3_nt: TGTGCCATCAGTGAGTCGAGGGGGTTGGACACTGAAGCTTTCTTT; cdr3_aa: CAISESRGLDTEAFF
v_call: TRBV3-1/TRBV3-2; d_call: TRBD1; clone_size: .; cdr3_length: 16; j_call: TRBJ1-4; cdr3_nt: TGTGCCAGCAGCCATCCTACAGGGGGTACTAATGAAAAACTGTTTTTT; cdr3_aa: CASSHPTGGTNEKLFF
v_call: TRBV19; d_call: TRBD1; clone_size: .; cdr3_length: 16; j_call: TRBJ2-6; cdr3_nt: TGTGCCAGTAGGCCCCAGGGGGCGAGGGGGGCCAACGTCCTGACTTTC; cdr3_aa: CASRPQGARGANVLTF
v_call: TRBV2; d_call: TRBD1; clone_size: .; cdr3_length: 14; j_call: TRBJ2-2; cdr3_nt: TGTGCCAGCAGCCCAGACAGGGTCCCCGGGGAGCTGTTTTTT; cdr3_aa: CASSPDRVPGELFF
v_call: TRBV6-6; d_call: TRBD1; clone_size: few; cdr3_length: 16; j_call: TRBJ1-5; cdr3_nt: TGTGCCAGCAGTTCAGGACAGGGCGGTAACAATCAGCCCCAGCATTTT; cdr3_aa: CASSSGQGGNNQPQHF
v_call: TRBV5-1; d_call: .; clone_size: .; cdr3_length: 16; j_call: TRBJ2-1; cdr3_nt: TGCGCCAGCAGCTTGATGTGGGCCACGAACTACAATGAGCAGTTCTTC; cdr3_aa: CASSLMWATNYNEQFF
v_call: TRBV5-1; d_call: .; clone_size: .; cdr3_length: 15; j_call: TRBJ1-1; cdr3_nt: TGCGCCAGCAGCTTGGACGGGGGGCGGGGCACTGAAGCTTTCTTT; cdr3_aa: CASSLDGGRGTEAFF
v_call: TRBV5-1; d_call: .; clone_size: once; cdr3_length: 16; j_call: TRBJ2-2; cdr3_nt: TGCGCCAGCAGCTCCGGGGGAGGTCTGAACACCGGGGAGCTGTTTTTT; cdr3_aa: CASSSGGGLNTGELFF
v_call: TRBV12-2; d_call: .; clone_size: few; cdr3_length: 10; j_call: TRBJ1-5; cdr3_nt: TGTGCAAGTCGCTATCAGGGGGTGCATTTT; cdr3_aa: CASRYQGVHF
v_call: TRBV7-2; d_call: TRBD2; clone_size: once; cdr3_length: 17; j_call: TRBJ2-3; cdr3_nt: TGTGCCAGCAGCCTGGGGAGCGGGAGGAAGAATATAGATACGCAGTATTTT; cdr3_aa: CASSLGSGRKNIDTQYF
v_call: TRBV2; d_call: .; clone_size: .; cdr3_length: 13; j_call: TRBJ1-6; cdr3_nt: TGTGCCAGCAGATGGGGGCTGAATTCACCCCTCCACTTT; cdr3_aa: CASRWGLNSPLHF
v_call: TRBV4-1; d_call: .; clone_size: .; cdr3_length: 13; j_call: TRBJ2-7; cdr3_nt: TGCGCCAGCAAAGACAGGAATGACGACGAGCAGTACTTC; cdr3_aa: CASKDRNDDEQYF
v_call: TRBV7-9; d_call: .; clone_size: .; cdr3_length: 17; j_call: TRBJ1-6; cdr3_nt: TGTGCCAGCAGCTTTACCGGTAATACCGACTTTCTATCACCCCTCCACTTT; cdr3_aa: CASSFTGNTDFLSPLHF
v_call: TRBV5-6; d_call: .; clone_size: .; cdr3_length: 16; j_call: TRBJ1-3; cdr3_nt: TGTGCCAGCAGCTTGGTGGCTGCGGGCTCTGGAAACACCATATATTTT; cdr3_aa: CASSLVAAGSGNTIYF
v_call: TRBV30; d_call: .; clone_size: few; cdr3_length: 14; j_call: TRBJ1-5; cdr3_nt: TGTGCCTGGAGTGTAGGGGGGGCTAGTCAGCCCCAGCATTTT; cdr3_aa: CAWSVGGASQPQHF
v_call: TRBV10-3; d_call: TRBD2; clone_size: .; cdr3_length: 15; j_call: TRBJ2-5; cdr3_nt: TGTGCCATCAGTGGGACTAGCGGCCTAGGGGAGACCCAGTACTTC; cdr3_aa: CAISGTSGLGETQYF
v_call: TRBV5-1; d_call: TRBD1; clone_size: .; cdr3_length: 15; j_call: TRBJ2-5; cdr3_nt: TGCGCCAGCAGCTTGCAAGGGACAGCCCAAGAGACCCAGTACTTC; cdr3_aa: CASSLQGTAQETQYF
v_call: TRBV6-5; d_call: .; clone_size: .; cdr3_length: 16; j_call: TRBJ2-1; cdr3_nt: TGTGCCAGCAGTTACTCGAAGGGAGGCTCCTACAATGAGCAGTTCTTC; cdr3_aa: CASSYSKGGSYNEQFF